A single sample gave rise to the 19 T cell receptor beta chains below, sequenced in a study of shared T cell receptors in the human thymus. TCRdb's table, derived via immunoSEQ multiplex PCR, lists solely in-frame clones and lacks some. The table includes about 610,000 clones, 88% detected once. These records were also assigned to another study, of human thymus T cells.

Sequenced input: thymocytes. These receptors originate from a boy less than two years old with a congenital heart defect.

This clone was observed a handful of times. The V call is TRBV5-1, the J call TRBJ2-7, with TRBD2 identical over 14 bases. There are 17 residues in the CDR3. The trim removed 4 bases at V and 2 bases at J, leaving 8 bases unmatched. The germline V gene encodes CDR1 SGHRS and CDR2 YFSETQ. The CDR3 nucleotides are TGCGCCAGCAGCCCTGGGGGGGGACTAGCGGGAGCCTACGAGCAGTACTTC. This sequence encodes CASSPGGGLAGAYEQYF.

This chain connects TRBV2 to TRBJ1-3, with D perhaps matching TRBD1 (6 bases). In germline, CDR1 is SNHLY, CDR2 FYNNEI. CDR3 length: 19 residues. The V end was cut by 5 bases, the J end by 7 bases, with 30 bases between. CDR3 nucleotide sequence: TGTGCCAGCAGTAGACAGGTTGGTCCCACGAACCCCAACCCGAACACCATATATTTT. Translating gives CASSRQVGPTNPNPNTIYF.

The chain has TRBV6-5 and TRBJ2-7, with TRBD2 as a possible D gene (6 bases). The V end lost 6 bases, the J end lost 2 bases, and 17 bases lay between the germline ends. From germline, CDR1 is MNHEY and CDR2 SVGAGI. The CDR3 consists of 15 residues. In DNA, the CDR3 is TGTGCCAGCAGCCCCGTGGGGACTCGGACCTACGAGCAGTACTTC. It specifies CASSPVGTRTYEQYF.

This clone was picked up one time. This rearrangement joins TRBV5-5 to TRBJ1-1; 7 positions match TRBD1. J gave up 0 bases and V 6 bases, and 5 bases lay outside the gene matches. Germline values: CDR1 SGHKS, CDR2 YYEKEE (reference sequence). The CDR3 contains 14 residues. The CDR3 DNA follows: TGTGCCAGCACCTCGACAGGGTTGAACACTGAAGCTTTCTTT. It is translated as CASTSTGLNTEAFF.

This chain joins TRBV2 and TRBJ2-1, with TRBD1 matching 7 bases. Germline CDR1 is SNHLY and CDR2 is FYNNEI. The CDR3 contains 16 residues. Trimming removed 7 bases from V and 4 bases from J; junction bases left unmatched: 13. In DNA, the CDR3 is TGTGCCAGCACCCGACAGGGAAGTGGGGTTTACAATGAGCAGTTCTTC. Translated: CASTRQGSGVYNEQFF.

The chain has TRBV25-1 and TRBJ2-7; D may be TRBD1 (6 bases). The germline V gene has CDR1 MGHDK and CDR2 SYGVNS. Trimming took off 3 bases at V and 6 bases at J, with 24 bases between the two ends. The CDR3 loop spans 17 amino acids. In DNA, the CDR3 is TGTGCCAGCAGTGACCACACAGGGTTTCCCCTCACCTCCGAGCAGTACTTC. This encodes CASSDHTGFPLTSEQYF.

The V gene is TRBV6-6, the J gene TRBJ2-4, with TRBD1 matching 8 bases. After removal of 8 bases from V and 4 bases from J, the junction contained 10 bases not matched to a gene. The CDR3 consists of 15 residues. In germline, CDR1 is MNHNY, CDR2 SVGAGI (reference sequence). The DNA of the CDR3 is TGTGCCAGCGCCTCGACAGGGGCCCATAAAAACATTCAGTACTTC. It codes for CASASTGAHKNIQYF.

The chain is built from TRBV21-1 and TRBJ2-7; the table's D gene call, TRBD2, was not cross checked with the DNA. TRBV21-1 is reported as a pseudogene. The CDR3 runs to 11 residues. CDR3 nucleotide sequence: TGTGCCAGCACCAATAGCGGCGAGCAGTACTTC. This codes for CASTNSGEQYF.

This chain uses TRBV11-2 with TRBJ1-5; 7 bases line up with TRBD1. The germline CDR1 and CDR2 sequences are SGHAT and FQNNGV. The CDR3 is made up of 18 amino acids. V was clipped by 3 bases and J by 4 bases; unmatched bases: 15. The CDR3 nucleotides read TGTGCCAGCAGCTTGGCCGGGACAGCAGCCAGCGGGAATCAGCCCCAGCATTTT. Encoded protein: CASSLAGTAASGNQPQHF.

This chain joins TRBV28 and TRBJ2-3; 7 bases line up with TRBD2. The CDR3 is 15 amino acids. J gave up 2 bases and V 7 bases, and 9 bases lay outside the gene matches. The germline V gene has CDR1 MDHEN and CDR2 SYDVKM. The CDR3 is CASNLSGRLTDTQYF. The CDR3 coding sequence is TGTGCCAGCAACCTTAGCGGGCGGCTCACAGATACGCAGTATTTT. Supplemented by reference TRBV28 and TRBJ2-3, the full variable domain reads DVKVTQSSRYLVKRTGEKVFLECVQDMDHENMFWYRQDPGLGLRLIYFSYDVKMKEKGDIPEGYSVSREKKERFSLILESASTNQTSMYLCASNLSGRLTDTQYFGPGTRLTVL.

The chain is built from TRBV5-4 and TRBJ1-1; TRBD1 aligns across 10 bases. Germline V gives CDR1 SGHNT, CDR2 YYREEE (reference sequence). This CDR3 is built from 18 residues. J was trimmed by 5 bases and V by 0 bases; bases with no gene match: 13. CDR3: CASSLVSDRGQGSTEAFF. The CDR3 DNA reads TGTGCCAGCAGCTTGGTTTCCGACAGGGGGCAGGGAAGTACTGAAGCTTTCTTT. The whole variable domain, filled in from reference TRBV5-4 and TRBJ1-1, reads ETGVTQSPTHLIKTRGQQVTLRCSSQSGHNTVSWYQQALGQGPQFIFQYYREEENGRGNFPPRFSGLQFPNYSSELNVNALELDDSALYLCASSLVSDRGQGSTEAFFGQGTRLTVV.

The V and J genes are TRBV4-2 and TRBJ2-2; TRBD2 is a possible D gene (6 bases). Trimming removed 0 bases from V and 7 bases from J, with 6 bases in between. The germline V gene encodes CDR1 LGHNA and CDR2 YNFKEQ. The CDR3 runs to 13 residues. The CDR3: CASSQETSGELFF. The CDR3 DNA reads as TGTGCCAGCAGCCAAGAGACTAGCGGGGAGCTGTTTTTT.

The V gene is TRBV5-6, the J gene TRBJ2-1; TRBD2 is a possible D gene (6 bases). The V gene lost 4 bases and the J gene lost 2 bases, with 10 bases spanning the gap. The CDR3 is made up of 14 amino acids. The germline V gene encodes CDR1 SGHDT and CDR2 YYEEEE. Here the CDR3 reads CASSRDFPYNEQFF. CDR3 nucleotides: TGTGCCAGCAGCCGGGACTTTCCCTACAATGAGCAGTTCTTC.

This chain connects TRBV2 to TRBJ2-4; 7 bases fit TRBD1. V was clipped by 5 bases and J by 2 bases; unmatched bases: 21. The CDR3 runs 20 residues. Germline CDR1 reads SNHLY; CDR2 reads FYNNEI. Written as DNA, the CDR3 is TGTGCCAGCAGTACCCTGGGTGACAGGGATTGGGATAAGTCCAAAAACATTCAGTACTTC. This gives the protein CASSTLGDRDWDKSKNIQYF. The whole variable domain, remainder taken from reference TRBV2 and TRBJ2-4, is EPEVTQTPSHQVTQMGQEVILRCVPISNHLYFYWYRQILGQKVEFLVSFYNNEISEKSEIFDDQFSVERPDGSNFTLKIRSTKLEDSAMYFCASSTLGDRDWDKSKNIQYFGAGTRLSVL.

This CDR3 reads CASSLGLDMGLAGDTQYF. The CDR3 DNA reads as TGTGCCAGCAGCTTGGGGTTGGACATGGGACTAGCGGGAGATACGCAGTATTTT. The rearrangement links TRBV5-6 to TRBJ2-3; 12 bases match TRBD2. From germline, CDR1 is SGHDT and CDR2 YYEEEE. With V trimmed by 0 bases and J by 5 bases, 10 bases remained unmatched. The CDR3 is 18 amino acids.

As to this clone: The same CDR3 can be traced to other DNA sequences in this sample. The CDR3 here is CASSLARSYEQYF. Written as DNA, the CDR3 is TGCGCCAGCAGCTTGGCTCGGTCCTACGAGCAGTACTTC. This chain joins TRBV5-1 and TRBJ2-7; D remains unclear. With 0 bases removed from V and 1 base from J, the gap between germline ends came to 5 bases. This CDR3 comprises 13 residues. The V gene's germline CDR1 is SGHRS and CDR2 YFSETQ. Variable domain in full (rest from reference TRBV5-1 and TRBJ2-7): KAGVTQTPRYLIKTRGQQVTLSCSPISGHRSVSWYQQTPGQGLQFLFEYFSETQRNKGNFPGRFSGRQFSNSRSEMNVSTLELGDSALYLCASSLARSYEQYFGPGTRLTVT.

DNA for the CDR3: TGTGCCAGCAGCTCCCTCCTTCTAGCGGGGGAGGACACCGGGGAGCTGTTTTTT. Translating it yields CASSSLLLAGEDTGELFF. The chain carries TRBV11-3 and TRBJ2-2, with 10 bases that match TRBD2. V dropped 4 bases and J dropped 3; count of bases not matched to a gene: 11. Per germline, CDR1 SGHNT and CDR2 YENEEA. The CDR3 is 18 residues long.

The chain couples TRBV19 to TRBJ2-1; 10 positions match TRBD2. There are 16 residues in the CDR3. Losses at the gene ends were 3 bases for V and 4 bases for J; bases not matched to a gene: 6. CDR1 and CDR2 (germline): LNHDA, SQIVND (reference sequence). The CDR3 DNA reads TGTGCCAGTAGTATCCCCTTTAGCGGGAGGTACAATGAGCAGTTCTTC. It yields the protein CASSIPFSGRYNEQFF.

This clone was observed a single time. The chain joins TRBV27 to TRBJ2-7, with TRBD2 identical over 8 bases. The junction had 5 bases not matched to a gene; V was cut back by 1 base and J by 6 bases. The V gene's germline CDR1 is MNHEY and CDR2 SMNVEV (reference sequence). This CDR3 is 14 amino acids long. Here the CDR3 DNA reads TGTGCCAGCAGTTTATATGCCGGGAGGGGCGAGCAGTACTTC. Amino acid sequence: CASSLYAGRGEQYF.